The sequence of this T cell receptor (beta chain) was determined in a study of hypomethylating agent response in myelodysplastic syndrome. Regarding the study as a whole: Across all patients and within response groups, hypomethylating treatment left richness, diversity and clonality without significant change. This small study analyzed only about a dozen patients.

The germline gives CDR1 LNHDA, CDR2 SQIVND (reference sequence). V lost 6 bases to trimming and J lost 0 bases, with 18 bases between them. The CDR3 length is 16 residues. With regard to this clone: No antigen is known for it.

In the original workflow: About 1.6% of 150,000 to 200,000 clonotypes matched previously reported viral-epitope-specific VDJdb entries. Clones were sequenced by immunoSEQ multiplex PCR, and TCRdb holds only the in-frame ones, with some missing. The DNA was the basis for D and trimming; V, J and clone size are from that table. This repertoire shows around 6,100 clones, roughly 80% found once; its top ten account for 26%. This clonotype was obtained from a human donor with myelodysplastic syndrome. The chain employs TRBV19 and TRBJ2-7; the D is unclear. Sequencing was performed on bone marrow, taken before or after starting hypomethylating agent treatment for myelodysplastic syndrome (not recorded which). The CDR3 spells CASSPFLGISSYEQYF. The DNA of the CDR3 is TGTGCCAGTAGCCCATTCCTAGGAATCAGCTCCTACGAGCAGTACTTC.